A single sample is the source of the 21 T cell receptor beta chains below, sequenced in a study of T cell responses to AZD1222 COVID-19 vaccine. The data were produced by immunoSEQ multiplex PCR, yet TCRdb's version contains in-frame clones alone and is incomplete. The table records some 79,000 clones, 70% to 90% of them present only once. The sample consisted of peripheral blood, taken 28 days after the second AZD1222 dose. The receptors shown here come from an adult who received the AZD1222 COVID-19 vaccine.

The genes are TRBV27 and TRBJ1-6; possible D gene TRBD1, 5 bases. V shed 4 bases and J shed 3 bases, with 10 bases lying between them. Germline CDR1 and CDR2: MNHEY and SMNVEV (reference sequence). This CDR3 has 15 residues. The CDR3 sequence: CASSYDRYYNSPLHF. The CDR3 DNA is TGTGCCAGCAGTTACGACAGATACTATAATTCACCCCTCCACTTT.

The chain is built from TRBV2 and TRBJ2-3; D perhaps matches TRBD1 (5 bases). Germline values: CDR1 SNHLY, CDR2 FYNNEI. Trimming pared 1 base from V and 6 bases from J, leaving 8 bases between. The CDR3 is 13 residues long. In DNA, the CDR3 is TGTGCCAGCAGTGAAGGACAGTCCGATACGCAGTATTTT. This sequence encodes CASSEGQSDTQYF.

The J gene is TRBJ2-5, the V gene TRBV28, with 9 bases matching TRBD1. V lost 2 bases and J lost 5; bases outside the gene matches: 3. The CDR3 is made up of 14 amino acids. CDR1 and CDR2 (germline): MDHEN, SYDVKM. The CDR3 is CASSLDRGRETQYF. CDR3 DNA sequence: TGTGCCAGCAGTTTAGACAGGGGGAGGGAGACCCAGTACTTC.

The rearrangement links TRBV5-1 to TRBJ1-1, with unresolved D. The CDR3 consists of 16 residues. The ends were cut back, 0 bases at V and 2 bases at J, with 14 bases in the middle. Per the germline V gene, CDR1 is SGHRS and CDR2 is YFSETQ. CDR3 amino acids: CASSLAGTKRNTEAFF. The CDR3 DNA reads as TGCGCCAGCAGCTTGGCCGGAACTAAGAGAAACACTGAAGCTTTCTTT.

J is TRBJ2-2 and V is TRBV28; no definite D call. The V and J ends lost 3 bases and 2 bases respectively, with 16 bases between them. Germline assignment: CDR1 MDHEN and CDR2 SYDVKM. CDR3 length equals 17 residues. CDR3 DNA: TGTGCCAGCAGTTTGCGGCTCGTGAGTGGAAACACCGGGGAGCTGTTTTTT. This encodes CASSLRLVSGNTGELFF. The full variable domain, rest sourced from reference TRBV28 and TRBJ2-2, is DVKVTQSSRYLVKRTGEKVFLECVQDMDHENMFWYRQDPGLGLRLIYFSYDVKMKEKGDIPEGYSVSREKKERFSLILESASTNQTSMYLCASSLRLVSGNTGELFFGEGSRLTVL.

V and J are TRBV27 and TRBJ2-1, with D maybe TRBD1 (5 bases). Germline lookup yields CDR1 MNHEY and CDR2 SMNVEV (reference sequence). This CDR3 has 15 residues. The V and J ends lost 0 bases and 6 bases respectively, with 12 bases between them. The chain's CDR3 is CASSLSRWGPNEQFF. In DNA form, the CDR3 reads TGTGCCAGCAGTTTATCGCGCTGGGGCCCCAATGAGCAGTTCTTC.

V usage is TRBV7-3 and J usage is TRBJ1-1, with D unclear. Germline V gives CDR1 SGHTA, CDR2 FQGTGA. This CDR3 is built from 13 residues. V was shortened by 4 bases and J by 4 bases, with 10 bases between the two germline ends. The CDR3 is CASSSTLGTEAFF. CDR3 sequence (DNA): TGTGCCAGCAGCTCTACCTTGGGCACTGAAGCTTTCTTT.

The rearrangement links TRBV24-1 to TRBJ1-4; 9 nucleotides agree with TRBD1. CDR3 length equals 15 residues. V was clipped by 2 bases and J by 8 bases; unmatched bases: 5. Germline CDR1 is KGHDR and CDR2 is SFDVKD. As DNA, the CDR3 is TGTGCCACCAGTGATTCCCGGACAGGGGTCGAAAAACTGTTTTTT. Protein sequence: CATSDSRTGVEKLFF.

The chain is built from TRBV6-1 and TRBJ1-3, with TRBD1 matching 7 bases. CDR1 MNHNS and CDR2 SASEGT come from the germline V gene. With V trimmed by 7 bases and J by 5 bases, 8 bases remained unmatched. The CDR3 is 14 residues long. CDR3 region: CASTPRGRRNTIYF. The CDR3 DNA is TGTGCCAGCACCCCGAGGGGGCGAAGAAACACCATATATTTT.

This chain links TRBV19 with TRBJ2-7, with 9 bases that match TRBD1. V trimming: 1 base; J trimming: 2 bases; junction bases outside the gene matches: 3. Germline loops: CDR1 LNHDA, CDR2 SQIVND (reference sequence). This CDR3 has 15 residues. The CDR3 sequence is CASSIVGTGTYEQYF. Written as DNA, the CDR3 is TGTGCCAGTAGTATAGTTGGGACAGGGACCTACGAGCAGTACTTC. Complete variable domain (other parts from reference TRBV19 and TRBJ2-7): DGGITQSPKYLFRKEGQNVTLSCEQNLNHDAMYWYRQDPGQGLRLIYYSQIVNDFQKGDIAEGYSVSREKKESFPLTVTSAQKNPTAFYLCASSIVGTGTYEQYFGPGTRLTVT.

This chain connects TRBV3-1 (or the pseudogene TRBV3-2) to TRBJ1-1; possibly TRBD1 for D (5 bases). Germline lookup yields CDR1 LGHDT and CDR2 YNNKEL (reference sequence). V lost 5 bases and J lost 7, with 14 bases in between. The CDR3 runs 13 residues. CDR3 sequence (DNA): TGTGCCAGCAGCTCAAATCGGGGCGGTGAAGCTTTCTTT. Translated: CASSSNRGGEAFF.

In DNA, the CDR3 is TGCGCCAGCAGCTTGGGGACTAGCGGGGGTATAGGAGAGACCCAGTACTTC. The encoded protein is CASSLGTSGGIGETQYF. The gene calls are TRBV5-1 and TRBJ2-5; 13 bases agree with TRBD2. CDR1 and CDR2 (germline): SGHRS, YFSETQ. The V and J ends lost 0 bases and 4 bases, in that order; junction bases with no gene match: 6. This CDR3 has 17 amino acids.

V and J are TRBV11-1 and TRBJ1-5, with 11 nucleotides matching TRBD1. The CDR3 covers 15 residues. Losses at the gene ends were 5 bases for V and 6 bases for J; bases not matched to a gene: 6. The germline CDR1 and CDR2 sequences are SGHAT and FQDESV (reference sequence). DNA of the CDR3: TGTGCCAGCAGCGAGGGACAGGGGGTCGGTCAGCCCCAGCATTTT. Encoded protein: CASSEGQGVGQPQHF.

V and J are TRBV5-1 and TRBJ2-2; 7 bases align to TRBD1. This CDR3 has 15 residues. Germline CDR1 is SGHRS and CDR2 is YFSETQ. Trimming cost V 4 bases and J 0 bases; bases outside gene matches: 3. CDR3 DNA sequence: TGCGCCAGCAGCATCGGGACAGCGAACACCGGGGAGCTGTTTTTT. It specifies CASSIGTANTGELFF.

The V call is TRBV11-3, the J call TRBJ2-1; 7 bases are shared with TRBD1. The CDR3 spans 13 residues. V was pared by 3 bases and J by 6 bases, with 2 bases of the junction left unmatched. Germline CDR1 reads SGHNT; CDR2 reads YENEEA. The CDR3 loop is CASSLGQLNEQFF. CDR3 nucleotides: TGTGCCAGCAGCTTGGGACAGCTCAATGAGCAGTTCTTC.

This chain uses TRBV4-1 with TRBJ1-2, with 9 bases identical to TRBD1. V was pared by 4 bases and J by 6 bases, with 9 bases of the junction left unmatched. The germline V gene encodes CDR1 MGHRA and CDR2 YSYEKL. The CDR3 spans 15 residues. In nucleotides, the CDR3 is TGCGCCAGCAGCCCATGGGACAGGGCTGGGAATGGCTACACCTTC. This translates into CASSPWDRAGNGYTF.

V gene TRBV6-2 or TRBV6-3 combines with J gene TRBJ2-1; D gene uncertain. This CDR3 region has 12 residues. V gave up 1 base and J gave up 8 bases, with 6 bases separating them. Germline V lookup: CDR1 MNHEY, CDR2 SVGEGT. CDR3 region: CASSYWGYEQFF. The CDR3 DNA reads TGTGCCAGCAGTTACTGGGGTTATGAGCAGTTCTTC.

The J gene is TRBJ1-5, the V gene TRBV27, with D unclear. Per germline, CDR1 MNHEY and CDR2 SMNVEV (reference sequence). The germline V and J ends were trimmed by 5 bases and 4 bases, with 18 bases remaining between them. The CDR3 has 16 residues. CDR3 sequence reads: CASSPTAGDLNQPQHF. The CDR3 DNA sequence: TGTGCCAGCAGTCCAACTGCGGGAGACCTTAATCAGCCCCAGCATTTT.

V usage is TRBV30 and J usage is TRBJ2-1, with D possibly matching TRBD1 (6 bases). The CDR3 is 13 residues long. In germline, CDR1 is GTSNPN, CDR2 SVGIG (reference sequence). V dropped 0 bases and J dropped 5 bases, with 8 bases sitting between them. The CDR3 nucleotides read TGTGCCTGGAGTGTAAGACAGGACAATGAGCAGTTCTTC. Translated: CAWSVRQDNEQFF.

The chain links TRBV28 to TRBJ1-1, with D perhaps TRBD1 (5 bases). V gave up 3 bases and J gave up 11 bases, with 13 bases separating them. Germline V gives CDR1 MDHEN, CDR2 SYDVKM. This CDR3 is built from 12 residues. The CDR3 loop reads CASSFRDRAAFF. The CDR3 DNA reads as TGTGCCAGCAGTTTCCGGGACCGGGCGGCTTTCTTT.

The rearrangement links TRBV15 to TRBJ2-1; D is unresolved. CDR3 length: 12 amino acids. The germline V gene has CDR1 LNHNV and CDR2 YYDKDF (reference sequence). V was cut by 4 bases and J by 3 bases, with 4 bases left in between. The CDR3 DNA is TGTGCCACCAGCACAAACTACAATGAGCAGTTCTTC. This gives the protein CATSTNYNEQFF. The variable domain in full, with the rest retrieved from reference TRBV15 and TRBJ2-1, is DAMVIQNPRYQVTQFGKPVTLSCSQTLNHNVMYWYQQKSSQAPKLLFHYYDKDFNNEADTPDNFQSRRPNTSFCFLDIRSPGLGDTAMYLCATSTNYNEQFFGPGTRLTVL.